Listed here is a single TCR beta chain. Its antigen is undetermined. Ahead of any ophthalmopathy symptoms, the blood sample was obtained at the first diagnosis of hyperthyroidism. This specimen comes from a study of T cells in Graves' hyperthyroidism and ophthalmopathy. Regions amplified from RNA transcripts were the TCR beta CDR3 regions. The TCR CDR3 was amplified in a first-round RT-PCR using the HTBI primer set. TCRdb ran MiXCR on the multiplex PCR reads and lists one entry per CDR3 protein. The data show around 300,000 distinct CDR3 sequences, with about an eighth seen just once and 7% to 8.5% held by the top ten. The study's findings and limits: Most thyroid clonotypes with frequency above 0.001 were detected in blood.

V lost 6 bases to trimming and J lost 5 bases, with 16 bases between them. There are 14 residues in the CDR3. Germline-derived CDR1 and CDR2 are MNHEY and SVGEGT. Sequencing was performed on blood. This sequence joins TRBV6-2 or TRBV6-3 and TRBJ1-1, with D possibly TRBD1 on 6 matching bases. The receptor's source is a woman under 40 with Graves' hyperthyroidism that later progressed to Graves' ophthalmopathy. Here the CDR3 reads CASSVTGKETEAFF. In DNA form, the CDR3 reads TGTGCCAGCAGCGTCACAGGGAAGGAGACTGAAGCTTTCTTT.